This T cell receptor beta chain was identified in a study of T cell changes during pregnancy in multiple sclerosis (dated by TCRdb to between 2018 and 2021). In the study overall: In women with multiple sclerosis, the researchers looked at how the T cell repertoire shifted as pregnancy progressed.

Library generation was performed with the immunoSEQ multiplex PCR assay. TCRdb stores this immuneACCESS table with in-frame sequences only. Part of the clones is absent; in the studies checked, under half of the shortfall reflects unresolved V genes, and no reason is known for the rest. The sample records some 74,000 clones, approximately 92% of which are singletons. The ten most abundant clones make up 3.7% of the sample. Of note for this clone: Its antigen target is currently unknown. Base-call qualities are not available, and no considerably larger clone is one nucleotide away.

The germline V gene specifies MDHEN as CDR1 and SYDVKM as CDR2. Counted from cysteine to phenylalanine, this CDR3 has 18 amino acids. Only the CDR3 portion is preserved as DNA: 54 bases, with reading frame beginning at the first base. V is clipped by 6 bases and J by 8 bases, and the sequence between their germline boundaries is 32 bases long. Specimen: peripheral blood, collected after pregnancy. This TCR was sampled from a female donor in good health, enrolled as a control in a pregnancy study. The rearrangement joined TRBV28 to TRBJ2-7; TRBD1 is a weak D gene call, 6 bases matching. The DNA sequence is given as TGTGCCAGCAGACCCACCACAAATATACAGGGACGCCCCGTGCAGCAGTACTTC. Translated, this gives CASRPTTNIQGRPVQQYF. Beyond the CDR3, the reference TRBV28 and TRBJ2-7 genes provide the residues; the full variable domain reads: DVKVTQSSRYLVKRTGEKVFLECVQDMDHENMFWYRQDPGLGLRLIYFSYDVKMKEKGDIPEGYSVSREKKERFSLILESASTNQTSMYLCASRPTTNIQGRPVQQYFGPGTRLTVT.